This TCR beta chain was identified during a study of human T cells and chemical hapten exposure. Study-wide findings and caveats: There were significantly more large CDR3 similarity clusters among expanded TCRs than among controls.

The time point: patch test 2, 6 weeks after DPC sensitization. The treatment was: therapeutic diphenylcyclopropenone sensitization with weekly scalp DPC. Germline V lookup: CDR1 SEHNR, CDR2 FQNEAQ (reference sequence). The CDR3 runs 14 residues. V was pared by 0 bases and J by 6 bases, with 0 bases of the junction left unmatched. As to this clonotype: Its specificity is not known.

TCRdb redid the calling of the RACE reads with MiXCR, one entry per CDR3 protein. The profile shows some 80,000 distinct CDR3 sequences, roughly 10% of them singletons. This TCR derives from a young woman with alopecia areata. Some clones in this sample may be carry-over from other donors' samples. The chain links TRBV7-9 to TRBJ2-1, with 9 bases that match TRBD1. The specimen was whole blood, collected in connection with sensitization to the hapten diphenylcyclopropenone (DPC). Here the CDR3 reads CASSLADRGNEQFF. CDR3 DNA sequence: TGTGCCAGCAGCTTAGCGGACAGGGGCAATGAGCAGTTCTTC.